A selection of T cell receptor beta chains follows, all from one sample in a study of T-cell reconstitution after alpha-beta-depleted transplantation in children. In TCRdb, the PCR reads were re-called with MiXCR into one record per CDR3 protein. Seen here are around 960,000 distinct CDR3 sequences, around 30% observed once, and the top ten hold roughly 31%. The source was PBMCs, mostly from graft donor cells, collected 360 days after TCRalphabeta/CD19-depleted stem cell transplant. These receptor sequences come from a boy less than two years old who had a stem cell transplant for SCID, so the T cells may come from the graft donor. The CDR3 runs from the conserved cysteine through the conserved F or W. Each record gives: clone size, D gene, V gene, J gene, CDR3 DNA, CDR3 protein. D genes are given only for firm matches. Only part of the rows carry a size: once, few, many, or a class if the clone is expanded.

NA	NA	TRBV5-1	TRBJ1-1	TGCGCCAGCAGCTTGGACCCCTGGGGATTCAACACTGAAGCTTTCTTT	CASSLDPWGFNTEAFF
NA	TRBD1	TRBV13	TRBJ1-2	TGTGCCAGCAGCCTCAGAGGGACAGACTATGGCTACACCTTC	CASSLRGTDYGYTF
NA	NA	TRBV7-6	TRBJ1-5	TGTGCCAGCAGCTTAAATCCCAGTAGCAATCAGCCCCAGCATTTT	CASSLNPSSNQPQHF
few	TRBD2	TRBV6-5	TRBJ2-5	TGTGCCAGCAGTTACTTTGCGGGGGATAAAGAGACCCAGTACTTC	CASSYFAGDKETQYF
NA	NA	TRBV4-1	TRBJ2-5	TGCGCCAGCAGCCAACTCCCAGGGTTGACTCAAGAGACCCAGTACTTC	CASSQLPGLTQETQYF
NA	NA	TRBV20-1	TRBJ2-4	TGCAGTGCTAACGGAGCCAAAAACATTCAGTACTTC	CSANGAKNIQYF
NA	NA	TRBV12-3/TRBV12-4	TRBJ2-3	TGTGCCTCCAACCTTGGGGCTGCGCCTAGCACAGATACGCAGTATTTT	CASNLGAAPSTDTQYF
few	TRBD1	TRBV20-1	TRBJ2-5	TGCAGTGCTAGACGGACAGGGTTGGTCCAAGAGACCCAGTACTTC	CSARRTGLVQETQYF
NA	TRBD1	TRBV11-1	TRBJ2-1	TGTGCCAGCAGCTTGGGTCCGGGACAGGGGATTCATGAGCAGTTCTTC	CASSLGPGQGIHEQFF
NA	NA	TRBV11-2	TRBJ2-7	TGTGCCAGCAGCTTATCATCTCGGGACGGCTACGAGCAGTACTTC	CASSLSSRDGYEQYF
few	NA	TRBV5-1	TRBJ2-5	TGCGCCAGCAGGAATCTGGGATCCTCCCAAGAGACCCAGTACTTC	CASRNLGSSQETQYF
few	NA	TRBV11-3	TRBJ2-2	TGTGCCAGCACCACCCGGGGGACCTCGAACACCGGGGAGCTGTGTTTT	CASTTRGTSNTGELCF
NA	NA	TRBV12-3/TRBV12-4	TRBJ2-5	TGTGCCAGCAGTTTTAGGGGGAAATGGGAGACCCAGTACTTC	CASSFRGKWETQYF
NA	NA	TRBV5-1	TRBJ1-1	TGCGCCAGCAGCTTGGGGTTCGGGGGCCCAGGAGTTAATGAAGCTTTCTTT	CASSLGFGGPGVNEAFF
NA	NA	TRBV20-1	TRBJ2-2	TGCAGTGCACCCAACACGGAGAACACCGGGGAGCTGTTTTTT	CSAPNTENTGELFF
few	NA	TRBV29-1	TRBJ1-1	TGCAGCGTTGAAGATCAGGGAAACGGGGACACTGAAGCTTTCTTT	CSVEDQGNGDTEAFF
few	NA	TRBV4-3	TRBJ2-2	TGCGCCAGCAGCCACGACAGTGCCGCGAACACCGGGGAGCTGTTTTTT	CASSHDSAANTGELFF
few	NA	TRBV20-1	TRBJ2-4	TGCAGTGCTACACCGGACAGCCTAGCCAAAAACATTCAGTACTTC	CSATPDSLAKNIQYF
NA	TRBD1	TRBV20-1	TRBJ2-2	TGCAGTGTTCCCAGGGACAGGGGGCTCATCGGGGAGCTGTTTTTT	CSVPRDRGLIGELFF
few	NA	TRBV19	TRBJ1-5	TGTGCCAGTAGTATCAGGTTTTGGGAGGAGAATCAGCCCCAGCATTTT	CASSIRFWEENQPQHF
NA	NA	TRBV20-1	TRBJ1-5	TGCAGTGCTGGGCCCGTTAGGCCCAATCAGCCCCAGCATTTT	CSAGPVRPNQPQHF
NA	NA	TRBV12-3/TRBV12-4	TRBJ2-3	TGTGCCAGCAGTTCAACCCCGGATACGCAGTATTTT	CASSSTPDTQYF
NA	TRBD2	TRBV10-3	TRBJ2-2	TGTGCCATCAGTGACCCGGGGCTAGCGGCCACCGGGGAGCTGTTTTTT	CAISDPGLAATGELFF
NA	NA	TRBV5-1	TRBJ2-1	TGCGCCAGCAGCCCCGGGGCAGCGAGCTCCTACAATGAGCAGTTCTTC	CASSPGAASSYNEQFF
few	TRBD2	TRBV4-3	TRBJ2-3	TGCGCCAGCAGCCAAGATAAAGGCGGGGGGTTCACAGATACGCAGTATTTT	CASSQDKGGGFTDTQYF